Below, one TCR beta chain is given with its context. Through a sample-barcoded 5' primer and a J-beta primer mix, a second PCR was run for roughly 7 to 11 cycles. TCRdb itself ran the 5' RACE reads through MiXCR, one entry per CDR3 protein. The sample lists 1.2 million to 1.5 million distinct CDR3 sequences, approximately 60% occurring once. The data stem from a study of blood T cells in healthy people across ages. The TCR sequence derives from a young man in good health. Sequences were obtained from blood.

The CDR3: CSAGERSGGSYNEQFF. The CDR3 DNA sequence: TGCAGTGCCGGGGAGAGATCGGGGGGCTCCTACAATGAGCAGTTCTTC. The rearrangement uses TRBV20-1 and TRBJ2-1, with 7 nucleotides matching TRBD2. The CDR3 totals 16 residues. With 6 bases clipped from V and 0 bases from J, the junction kept 11 bases outside the gene matches. Germline CDR1 reads DFQATT; CDR2 reads SNEGSKA (reference sequence).